The sequence of this TCR beta chain was determined in a study of cytomegalovirus exposure and HLA in healthy donors. The study ran its PCR with 60 Vbeta and 13 Jbeta primers. Using immunoSEQ multiplex PCR, the repertoire was profiled, and TCRdb retains in-frame clones only, with some absent. The sample holds approximately 190,000 clones, approximately 88% seen once. The trim removed 5 bases at V and 14 bases at J, leaving 4 bases unmatched. CDR1 and CDR2 (germline): SNHLY, FYNNEI. This CDR3 contains 10 residues. The material sequenced was PBMCs. This chain connects TRBV2 to TRBJ1-2, with 8 positions matching TRBD1. This sequence originates from a woman in her fifties or sixties in good health and CMV-seropositive. The chain's CDR3 is CASSIQGGTF. CDR3 coding DNA: TGTGCCAGCAGTATACAGGGGGGTACCTTC.